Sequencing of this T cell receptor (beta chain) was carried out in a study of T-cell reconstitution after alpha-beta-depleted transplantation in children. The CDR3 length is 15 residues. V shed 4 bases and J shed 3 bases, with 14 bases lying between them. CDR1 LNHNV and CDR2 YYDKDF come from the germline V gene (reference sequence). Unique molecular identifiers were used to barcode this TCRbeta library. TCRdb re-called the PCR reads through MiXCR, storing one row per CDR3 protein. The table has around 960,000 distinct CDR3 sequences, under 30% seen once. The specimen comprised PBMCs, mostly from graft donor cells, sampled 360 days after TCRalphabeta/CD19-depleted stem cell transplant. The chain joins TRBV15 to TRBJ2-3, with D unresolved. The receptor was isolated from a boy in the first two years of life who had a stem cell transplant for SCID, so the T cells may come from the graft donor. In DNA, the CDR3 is TGTGCCACCAGCATTCGGTTTGTTGGAACAGATACGCAGTATTTT. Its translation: CATSIRFVGTDTQYF. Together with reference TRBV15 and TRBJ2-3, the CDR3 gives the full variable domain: DAMVIQNPRYQVTQFGKPVTLSCSQTLNHNVMYWYQQKSSQAPKLLFHYYDKDFNNEADTPDNFQSRRPNTSFCFLDIRSPGLGDTAMYLCATSIRFVGTDTQYFGPGTRLTVL.